This TCR beta chain came from a study of T cell responses to AZD1222 COVID-19 vaccine. At the level of the study: Analysis merged second doses at about 4 or about 12 weeks. Study-level findings and limits: Unmutated variant regions are reportedly the target of nearly half of TCRs that are spike-specific. Among those given AZD1222, only five to seven were seropositive at baseline. Donors, mostly white British, included more females; clonal diversity was possibly underestimated.

Some clones are missing from TCRdb's copy, which holds only in-frame ones; the method was immunoSEQ multiplex PCR. The sample yields under 150,000 clones, roughly nine tenths seen once. The V end lost 2 bases, the J end lost 1 base, and 9 bases lay between the germline ends. Germline V gene data show CDR1 as MDHEN and CDR2 as SYDVKM. The CDR3 spans 14 residues. Comment on this clone: The target antigen is unknown.

The V and J genes are TRBV28 and TRBJ2-7, with D unclear. The receptor's source is an adult in good health. The sample consisted of peripheral blood, taken on day 0 of AZD1222 vaccination. The CDR3 bases are TGTGCCAGCAGTTTAACCCCGAGGTCCTACGAGCAGTACTTC. Amino acid sequence: CASSLTPRSYEQYF.